The sequence of this T cell receptor beta chain was determined in a study of T cell responses to AZD1222 COVID-19 vaccine. The CDR3 is 17 amino acids. V lost 5 bases and J lost 7; bases outside the gene matches: 16. Germline loops: CDR1 SGHVS, CDR2 FQNEAQ. Concerning this clone itself: Its target is not known.

Overall study results and limits: Repertoires were collected only later (after the peak T cell response had occurred). The breadth and depth of Spike-specific TCRs increased once two AZD1222 doses had been given.

TCRdb keeps only in-frame clones here, not all; method: immunoSEQ multiplex PCR. The sample holds about 160,000 clones, 80% to 90% seen once. The sequencing used peripheral blood, collected on day 0 of AZD1222 vaccination. This sequence joins TRBV7-8 and TRBJ1-4, with 7 nucleotides matching TRBD1. The sequence derives from an adult in good health. The CDR3: CASSTDRAGSQGEKLFF. Written as DNA, the CDR3 is TGTGCCAGCAGCACCGACAGGGCCGGATCACAGGGTGAAAAACTGTTTTTT.